The clone carrying this T cell receptor (beta chain) was counted a few times. Its antigen is unknown. This sample was included in a study of T cell repertoires in cytomegalovirus infection. MiXCR, run by TCRdb on the reads, gives a single entry per CDR3 protein. The sample lists 200,000 to 300,000 distinct CDR3 sequences, approximately 9.2% seen once, with approximately 16% in the top ten. The CDR3 runs 17 residues. The germline gives CDR1 SGHAT, CDR2 FQNNGV. The V gene end was trimmed by 5 bases and the J gene end by 6 bases; junction bases not matched to a gene: 10. Regarding the study as a whole: HLA-C-restricted CMV-specific TCR beta clonotypes prevailed in the ex vivo response.

V is TRBV11-2 and J is TRBJ2-3; 14 bases match TRBD2. The clonotype originates from a human donor in good health (CMV status not recorded). Some clones in this sample may be carry-over from other donors' samples. The sample consisted of PBMCs. The CDR3 spells CASSPMRTSGRRDTQYF. For the CDR3, the DNA is TGTGCCAGCAGCCCGATGCGGACTAGCGGGAGGAGGGATACGCAGTATTTT.